This T cell receptor (beta chain) was obtained from a study of T cells after somatic rescue of genetic block. Clones were read by immunoSEQ multiplex PCR, and TCRdb kept only the in-frame ones, dropping some. This table has roughly 55,000 clones, approximately 96% appearing once. CDR3 length: 13 residues. The V and J ends lost 1 base and 3 bases, in that order; junction bases with no gene match: 1. CDR1 is SQVTM, CDR2 ANQGSEA, per germline. Material: peripheral blood mononuclear cells (PBMCs). The V and J genes are TRBV29-1 and TRBJ2-7; 9 bases fit TRBD1. This TCR derives from a child younger than two. CDR3 DNA: TGCAGCGTTGAAGGGGGACAGGGCTACGAGCAGTACTTC. This gives the protein CSVEGGQGYEQYF.